One sample yielded the 6 T cell receptor beta chains listed below, sequenced in a study of shared clonotypes between healthy human individuals. The protocol was immunoSEQ multiplex PCR, while the TCRdb copy is restricted to in-frame clones and leaves out a portion. The data contain approximately 340,000 clones, about 74% of them singletons. The sequenced sample was memory CD4+ T cells sorted from blood. Sample subset: CD45RA-negative fraction. The receptors shown here come from a man aged 30-40 years in good health.

As regards this clone: Other nucleotide sequences in the sample specify the same CDR3. V gene TRBV5-1 combines with J gene TRBJ2-1; 8 nucleotides match TRBD2. V lost 0 bases and J lost 4; bases outside the gene matches: 3. Germline CDR1 and CDR2: SGHRS and YFSETQ. The CDR3 extends over 15 amino acids. The CDR3 reads CASSLDGRGYNEQFF. The CDR3 DNA sequence: TGCGCCAGCAGCTTGGACGGGAGGGGTTACAATGAGCAGTTCTTC.

V usage is TRBV7-9 and J usage is TRBJ2-5, with D possibly TRBD1 on 5 matching bases. The V end lost 8 bases, the J end lost 2 bases, and 9 bases lay between the germline ends. The CDR3 contains 12 residues. Germline CDR1 and CDR2: SEHNR and FQNEAQ (reference sequence). The chain's CDR3 is CASSRQQETQYF. CDR3 coding DNA: TGTGCCAGCTCAAGACAGCAAGAGACCCAGTACTTC.

This clone was seen more than once but under ten times. The chain recombines TRBV27 with TRBJ2-7; weak D call: TRBD2 (6 bases). Trimming took off 4 bases at V and 4 bases at J, with 17 bases between the two ends. Germline loops: CDR1 MNHEY, CDR2 SMNVEV (reference sequence). The CDR3 spans 15 residues. In DNA form, the CDR3 reads TGTGCCAGCAGTTACGGGGACTTCGGGGTATACGAGCAGTACTTC. It specifies CASSYGDFGVYEQYF.

The rearrangement links TRBV18 to TRBJ2-1, with TRBD1 identical over 9 bases. V lost 3 bases to trimming and J lost 6 bases; unmatched junction nucleotides: 3. Germline CDR1 is KGHSH and CDR2 is LQKENI. The CDR3 has 14 amino acids. This CDR3 is CASSPGQGGNEQFF. Written as DNA, the CDR3 is TGTGCCAGCTCACCGGGACAGGGAGGCAATGAGCAGTTCTTC.

The V call is TRBV5-4, the J call TRBJ2-7; D might be TRBD1 (6 bases). The CDR3 length is 14 residues. V was trimmed by 0 bases and J by 6 bases, leaving 13 bases between them. Germline values: CDR1 SGHNT, CDR2 YYREEE (reference sequence). The CDR3 DNA reads as TGTGCCAGCAGCTTGGAAGTGGGGGCTTCCGAGCAGTACTTC. Protein: CASSLEVGASEQYF.

This clone has just a few counts. The J gene is TRBJ2-5, the V gene TRBV9, with D possibly TRBD2 on 5 matching bases. CDR3 length: 14 amino acids. The V end lost 0 bases, the J end lost 0 bases, and 6 bases lay between the germline ends. Looked up from germline, CDR1 is SGDLS and CDR2 is YYNGEE. In DNA form, the CDR3 reads TGTGCCAGCAGCGTAGGGAGGAACCAAGAGACCCAGTACTTC. Translation gives CASSVGRNQETQYF.